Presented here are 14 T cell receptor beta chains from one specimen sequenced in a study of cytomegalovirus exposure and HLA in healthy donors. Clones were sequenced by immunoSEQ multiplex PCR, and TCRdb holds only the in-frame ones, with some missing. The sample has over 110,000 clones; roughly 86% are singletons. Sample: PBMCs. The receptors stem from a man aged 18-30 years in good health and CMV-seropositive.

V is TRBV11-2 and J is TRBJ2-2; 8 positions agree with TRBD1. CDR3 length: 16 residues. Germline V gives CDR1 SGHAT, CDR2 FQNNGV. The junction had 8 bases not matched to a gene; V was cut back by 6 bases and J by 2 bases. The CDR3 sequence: CASRPTGQGNTGELFF. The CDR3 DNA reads TGTGCCAGCAGACCTACTGGACAGGGTAACACCGGGGAGCTGTTTTTT.

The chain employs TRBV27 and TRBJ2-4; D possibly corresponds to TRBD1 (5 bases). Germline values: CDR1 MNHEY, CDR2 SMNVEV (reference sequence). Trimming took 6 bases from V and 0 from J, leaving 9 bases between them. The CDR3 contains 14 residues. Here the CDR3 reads CASSPQVAKNIQYF. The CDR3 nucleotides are TGTGCCAGCAGCCCACAGGTAGCCAAAAACATTCAGTACTTC.

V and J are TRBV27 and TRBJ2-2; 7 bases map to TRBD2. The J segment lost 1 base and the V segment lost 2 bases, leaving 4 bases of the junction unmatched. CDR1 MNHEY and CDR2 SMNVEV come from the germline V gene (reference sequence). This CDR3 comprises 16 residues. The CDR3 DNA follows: TGTGCCAGCAGTTTACAGTTAGCGGGGAACACCGGGGAGCTGTTTTTT. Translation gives CASSLQLAGNTGELFF.

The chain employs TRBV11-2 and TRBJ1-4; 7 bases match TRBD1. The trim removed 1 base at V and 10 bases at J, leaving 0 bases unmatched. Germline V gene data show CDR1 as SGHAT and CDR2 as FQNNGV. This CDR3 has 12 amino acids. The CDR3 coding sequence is TGTGCCAGCAGCTTAGGACAGGGAAAACTGTTTTTT. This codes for CASSLGQGKLFF.

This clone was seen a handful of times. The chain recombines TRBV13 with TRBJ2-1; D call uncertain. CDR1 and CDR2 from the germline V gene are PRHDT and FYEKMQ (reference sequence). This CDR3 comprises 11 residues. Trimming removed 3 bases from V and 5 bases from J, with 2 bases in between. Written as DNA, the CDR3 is TGTGCCAGCAGCTTCGACAATGAGCAGTTCTTC. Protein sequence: CASSFDNEQFF.

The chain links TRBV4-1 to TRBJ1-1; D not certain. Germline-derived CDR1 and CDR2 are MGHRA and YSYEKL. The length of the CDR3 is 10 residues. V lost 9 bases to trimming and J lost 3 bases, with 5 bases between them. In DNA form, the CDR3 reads TGCGCCAGTCTGTACACTGAAGCTTTCTTT. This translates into CASLYTEAFF.

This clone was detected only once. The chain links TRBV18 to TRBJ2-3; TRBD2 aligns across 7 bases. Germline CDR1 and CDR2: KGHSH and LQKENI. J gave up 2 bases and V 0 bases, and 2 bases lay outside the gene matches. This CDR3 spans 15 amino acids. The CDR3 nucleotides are TGTGCCAGCTCACCACCCAGCGGGATCACAGATACGCAGTATTTT. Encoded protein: CASSPPSGITDTQYF.

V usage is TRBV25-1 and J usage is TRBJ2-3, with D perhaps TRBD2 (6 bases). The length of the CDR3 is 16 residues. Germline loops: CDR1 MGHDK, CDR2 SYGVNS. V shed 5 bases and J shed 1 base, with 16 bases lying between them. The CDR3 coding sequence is TGTGCCAGCAGTCCGACGCTAGCGTATGGCACAGATACGCAGTATTTT. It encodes CASSPTLAYGTDTQYF.

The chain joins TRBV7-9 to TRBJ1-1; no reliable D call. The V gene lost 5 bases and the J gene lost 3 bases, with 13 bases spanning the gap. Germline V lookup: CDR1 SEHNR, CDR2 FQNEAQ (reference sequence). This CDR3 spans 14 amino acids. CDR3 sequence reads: CASSPPAGDTEAFF. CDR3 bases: TGTGCCAGCAGCCCTCCGGCCGGGGACACTGAAGCTTTCTTT.

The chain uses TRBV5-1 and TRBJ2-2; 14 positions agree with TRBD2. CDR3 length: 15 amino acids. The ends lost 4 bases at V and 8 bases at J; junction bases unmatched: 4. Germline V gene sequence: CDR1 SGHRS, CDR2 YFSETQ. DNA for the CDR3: TGCGCCAGCAGCCCCGGGACTAGCGGGAGTGGGGAGCTGTTTTTT. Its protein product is CASSPGTSGSGELFF.

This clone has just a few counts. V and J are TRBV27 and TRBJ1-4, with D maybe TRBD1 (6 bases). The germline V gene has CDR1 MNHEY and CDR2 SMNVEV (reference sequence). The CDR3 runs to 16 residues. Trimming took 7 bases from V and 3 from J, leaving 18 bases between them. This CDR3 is CASKSGGRRANEKLFF. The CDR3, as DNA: TGTGCCAGCAAATCGGGGGGGCGCAGAGCTAATGAAAAACTGTTTTTT.

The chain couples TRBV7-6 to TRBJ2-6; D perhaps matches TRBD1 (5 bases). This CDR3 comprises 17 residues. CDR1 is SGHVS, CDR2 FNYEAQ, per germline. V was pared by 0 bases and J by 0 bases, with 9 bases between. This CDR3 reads CASSLADTHSGANVLTF. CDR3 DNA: TGTGCCAGCAGCTTAGCGGACACCCACTCTGGGGCCAACGTCCTGACTTTC.

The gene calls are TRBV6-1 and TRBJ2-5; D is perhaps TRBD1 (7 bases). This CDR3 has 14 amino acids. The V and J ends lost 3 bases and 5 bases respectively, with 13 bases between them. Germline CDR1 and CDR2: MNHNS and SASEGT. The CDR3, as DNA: TGTGCCAGCAGTGACGGCAGGGGGGTTGAGACCCAGTACTTC. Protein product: CASSDGRGVETQYF.

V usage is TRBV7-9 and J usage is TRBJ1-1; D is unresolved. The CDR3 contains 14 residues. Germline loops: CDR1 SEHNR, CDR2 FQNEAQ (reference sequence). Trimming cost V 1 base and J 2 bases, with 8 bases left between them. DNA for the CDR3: TGTGCCAGCAGCTTAGGGGCCAGTAACACTGAAGCTTTCTTT. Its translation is CASSLGASNTEAFF.